This T cell receptor beta chain comes out of a study of T cells after yellow fever vaccination. V was clipped by 1 base and J by 6 bases; unmatched bases: 6. The CDR3 is 15 amino acids. Germline CDR1 SEHNR, CDR2 FQNEAQ (reference sequence). This clonotype came up many times. In TCRdb, the 5' RACE reads were re-called with MiXCR into one record per CDR3 protein. Found here are 160,000 or so distinct CDR3 sequences, 6% to 7.5% of them singletons; the top ten hold 2.5%. The sequencing used CD4+ T cells sorted from PBMCs, collected 5 to 6 days after the first yellow fever vaccination. J is TRBJ2-3 and V is TRBV7-9; the match to TRBD1 covers 8 bases. The sequence was collected from a man younger than 35 who received the YFV17D yellow fever vaccine. CDR3: CASSLGQGTWDTQYF. CDR3 DNA: TGTGCCAGCAGCTTAGGACAGGGGACGTGGGATACGCAGTATTTT.